This T cell receptor beta chain is from a study of blood T cell repertoires in COVID-19. Study background: PBMCs, B-cell-depleted T cells, or T cells were the source of the cDNA or gDNA that made up the material.

Original handling: By means of reference gene primer amplification, nucleated cell counts were estimated. Repertoires were generated with immunoSEQ multiplex PCR, while TCRdb's copy carries only in-frame clones and drops some. That table supplies the V and J calls and clone size; D and trimming were determined from the DNA. There are about 200,000 clones in the sample; around 84% occur only once, and approximately 19% lies in the top ten. V lost 2 bases, J lost 4 bases, and 6 bases stayed unmatched. Germline V CDR1 and CDR2: MNHNS, SASEGT. The CDR3 contains 16 residues. What was sequenced was PBMCs or T cells enriched from blood (not recorded which). This TCR came from a man in his forties who had recovered from COVID-19. This chain links TRBV6-1 with TRBJ2-7; 12 bases line up with TRBD2. CDR3 sequence: CASSEWLAGGKYEQYF. CDR3 DNA: TGTGCCAGCAGTGAATGGCTAGCGGGAGGGAAGTACGAGCAGTACTTC.